This T cell receptor beta chain was observed in a study of early T cells in non-severe SARS-CoV-2 infection. Study-level points and caveats: Database matching using VDJdb favored anti-spike CD8 responses, with private and CD4 specificities left missing.

For this clonotype: Its antigen is undetermined.

V trimming: 4 bases; J trimming: 1 base; junction bases outside the gene matches: 10. The CDR3 totals 16 residues. Germline V CDR1 and CDR2: SGHRS, YFSETQ. The TCR library protocol attached unique molecular identifiers to the individual cDNA molecules. In TCRdb, the 5' RACE reads were re-called with MiXCR into one record per CDR3 protein. The table shows some 96,000 distinct CDR3 sequences, with approximately 13% occurring only once. The TCR sequence derives from an adult who was a healthcare worker with PCR-confirmed SARS-CoV-2 infection or an uninfected control (not recorded which). This chain links TRBV5-1 with TRBJ1-1, with TRBD1 identical over 7 bases. The sequencing input was whole blood. CDR3 sequence (DNA): TGCGCCAGCAGCAGGGACAGCCAACCCAGGAACACTGAAGCTTTCTTT. It encodes CASSRDSQPRNTEAFF.